These 14 T cell receptor beta chains came from one sample sequenced in a study of T cells expressing NK-cell markers. TCRdb reprocessed the 5' RACE reads and reports one entry per CDR3 protein, with no DNA. The sample spans more than 120,000 distinct CDR3 sequences; the ten largest clones claim 9% to 15%. The sample comprised blood T cells: a sorted CD56 or NKG2C T cell subset, CD4+ or CD8+ T cells, or bulk PBMC T cells (not recorded which). Every receptor here comes from a man aged 18 to 29 in good health.

The chain links TRBV7-8 to TRBJ2-1. The CDR3 contains 13 residues. Germline-derived CDR1 and CDR2 are SGHVS and FQNEAQ. The CDR3 sequence: CASSLRGFNEQFF.

The chain carries TRBV19 and TRBJ2-1; TCRdb picks TRBD2, but there is no DNA to check that call. This CDR3 contains 17 residues. Germline values: CDR1 LNHDA, CDR2 SQIVND (reference sequence). The CDR3 loop reads CASSPKGGTNPYNEQFF.

The rearrangement joins TRBV2 to TRBJ2-5; TCRdb designates TRBD1, a call that cannot be tested without DNA. There are 16 residues in the CDR3. CDR1 and CDR2 (germline): SNHLY, FYNNEI. The CDR3 region is CASSEASRVGQETQYF.

V usage is TRBV30 and J usage is TRBJ1-1; the D call from TCRdb, TRBD1, cannot be confirmed without DNA. This CDR3 spans 12 amino acids. Per germline, CDR1 GTSNPN and CDR2 SVGIG (reference sequence). This chain's CDR3 is CAWSEGGAEAFF.

V gene TRBV28 combines with J gene TRBJ1-1. The CDR3 sequence is 15 residues long. Germline values: CDR1 MDHEN, CDR2 SYDVKM. CDR3 loop: CASSVTGILNTEAFF.

The V call is TRBV11-1, the J call TRBJ2-1; TCRdb selects TRBD2, and the lack of DNA leaves this call unchecked. CDR1 is SGHAT and CDR2 is FQDESV in the germline V gene (reference sequence). This CDR3 region has 15 residues. CDR3 region: CASSPPPGLANEQFF.

The CDR3 here is CASSVETSGKDEQFF. J is TRBJ2-1 and V is TRBV9; without DNA, the TCRdb call of TRBD2 cannot be checked. Germline loops: CDR1 SGDLS, CDR2 YYNGEE. CDR3 length equals 15 residues.

The rearrangement links TRBV5-4 to TRBJ2-3; with no DNA, the TCRdb D assignment of TRBD1 cannot be verified. Per the germline V gene, CDR1 is SGHNT and CDR2 is YYREEE (reference sequence). The CDR3 has 15 residues. The CDR3 here is CASSLETGETDTQYF. Together with reference TRBV5-4 and TRBJ2-3, the CDR3 gives the full variable domain: ETGVTQSPTHLIKTRGQQVTLRCSSQSGHNTVSWYQQALGQGPQFIFQYYREEENGRGNFPPRFSGLQFPNYSSELNVNALELDDSALYLCASSLETGETDTQYFGPGTRLTVL.

The V call is TRBV6-1, the J call TRBJ1-5; TCRdb proposes TRBD1, but this gene call is untestable without DNA. There are 14 residues in the CDR3. Germline V CDR1 and CDR2: MNHNS, SASEGT. CDR3 region: CASSLAGGAQPQHF.

This rearrangement joins TRBV28 to TRBJ2-2; there is no DNA to check the TCRdb D call of TRBD2. The CDR3 is 16 residues long. Germline V lookup: CDR1 MDHEN, CDR2 SYDVKM. CDR3 protein: CAHQQIRAGNTGELFF.

J is TRBJ2-2 and V is TRBV20-1. CDR1 is DFQATT and CDR2 is SNEGSKA in the germline V gene (reference sequence). The CDR3 sequence is 12 residues long. This chain's CDR3 is CTVDANTGELFF.

V usage is TRBV5-1 and J usage is TRBJ2-3. CDR1 SGHRS and CDR2 YFSETQ come from the germline V gene. This CDR3 is built from 17 residues. CDR3 loop: CASRTPGSSGSTDTQYF.

The CDR3 sequence is CASSLSPGTSGPNEQFF. V usage is TRBV7-6 and J usage is TRBJ2-1; TCRdb's D call of TRBD2 is untestable without DNA. The CDR3 has 17 residues. Germline CDR1 SGHVS, CDR2 FNYEAQ.

This sequence joins TRBV14 and TRBJ2-3; without DNA, the TCRdb call of TRBD1 cannot be checked. The length of the CDR3 is 17 residues. Germline lookup yields CDR1 SGHDN and CDR2 FVKESK. CDR3: CASSRNRGLTSTDTQYF.